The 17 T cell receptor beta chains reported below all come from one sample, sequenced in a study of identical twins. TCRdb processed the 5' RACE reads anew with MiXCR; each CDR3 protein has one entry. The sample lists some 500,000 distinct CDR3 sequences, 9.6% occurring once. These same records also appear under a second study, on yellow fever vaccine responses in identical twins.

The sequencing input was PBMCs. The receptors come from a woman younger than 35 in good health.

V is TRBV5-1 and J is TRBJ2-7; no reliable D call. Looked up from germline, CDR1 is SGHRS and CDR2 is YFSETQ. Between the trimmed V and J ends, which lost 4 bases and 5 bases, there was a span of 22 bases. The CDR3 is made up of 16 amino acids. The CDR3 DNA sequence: TGCGCCAGCAGCCCCTACACCGGGCTTCGAAGCGACGAGCAGTACTTC. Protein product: CASSPYTGLRSDEQYF.

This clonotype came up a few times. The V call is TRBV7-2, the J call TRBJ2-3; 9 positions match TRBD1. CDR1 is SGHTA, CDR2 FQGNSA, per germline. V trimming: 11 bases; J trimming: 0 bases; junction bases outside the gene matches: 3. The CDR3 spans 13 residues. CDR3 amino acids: CAFGTGSTDTQYF. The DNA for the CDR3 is TGTGCCTTTGGGACAGGGAGCACAGATACGCAGTATTTT.

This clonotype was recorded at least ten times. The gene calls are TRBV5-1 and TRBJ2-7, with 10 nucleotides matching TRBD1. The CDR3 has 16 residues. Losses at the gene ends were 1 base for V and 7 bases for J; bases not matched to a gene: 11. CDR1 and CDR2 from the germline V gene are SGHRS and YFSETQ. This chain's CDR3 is CASSLLPGQGGQEQYF. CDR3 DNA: TGCGCCAGCAGCTTGCTTCCCGGACAGGGGGGTCAAGAGCAGTACTTC.

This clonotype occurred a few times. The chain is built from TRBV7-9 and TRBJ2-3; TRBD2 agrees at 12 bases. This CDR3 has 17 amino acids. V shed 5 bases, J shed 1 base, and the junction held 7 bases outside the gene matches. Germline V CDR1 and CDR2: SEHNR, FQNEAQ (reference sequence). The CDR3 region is CASSPRLAGVGTDTQYF. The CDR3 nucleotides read TGTGCCAGCAGCCCGCGACTAGCGGGGGTCGGCACAGATACGCAGTATTTT.

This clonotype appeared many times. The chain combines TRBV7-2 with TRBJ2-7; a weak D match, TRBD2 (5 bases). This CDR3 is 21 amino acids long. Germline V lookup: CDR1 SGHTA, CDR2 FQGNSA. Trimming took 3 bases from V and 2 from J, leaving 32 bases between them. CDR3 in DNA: TGTGCCAGCAGCTTTTCCGCGCCCCGGACTTTTCCGACTAAAGCTACCTACGAGCAGTACTTC. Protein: CASSFSAPRTFPTKATYEQYF.

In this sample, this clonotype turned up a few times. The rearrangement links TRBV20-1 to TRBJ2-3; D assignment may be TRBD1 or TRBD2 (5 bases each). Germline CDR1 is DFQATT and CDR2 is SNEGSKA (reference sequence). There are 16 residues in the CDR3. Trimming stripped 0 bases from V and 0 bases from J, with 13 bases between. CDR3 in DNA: TGCAGTGCTAGAGATACAGAAAGGGACAGCACAGATACGCAGTATTTT. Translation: CSARDTERDSTDTQYF.

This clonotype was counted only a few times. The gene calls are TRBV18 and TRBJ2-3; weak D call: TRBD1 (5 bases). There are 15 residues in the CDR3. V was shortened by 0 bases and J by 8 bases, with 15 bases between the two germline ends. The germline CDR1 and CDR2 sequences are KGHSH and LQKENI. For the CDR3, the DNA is TGTGCCAGCTCACCACCGCCATTACAGGCCGGTACGCAGTATTTT. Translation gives CASSPPPLQAGTQYF.

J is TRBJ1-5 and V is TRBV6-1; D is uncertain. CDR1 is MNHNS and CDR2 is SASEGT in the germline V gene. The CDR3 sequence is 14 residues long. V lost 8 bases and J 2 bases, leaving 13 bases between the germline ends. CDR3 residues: CASHGGQGNQPQHF. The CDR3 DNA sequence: TGTGCCAGCCACGGTGGGCAGGGCAATCAGCCCCAGCATTTT.

In DNA form, the CDR3 reads TGTGCCAGTTACCAGACAGGGGCGGCCGGGGAGCTGTTTTTT. It is translated as CASYQTGAAGELFF. This rearrangement joins TRBV19 to TRBJ2-2; 8 bases agree with TRBD1. The CDR3 runs to 14 residues. The V gene's germline CDR1 is LNHDA and CDR2 SQIVND (reference sequence). V lost 8 bases, J lost 6 bases, and 8 bases stayed unmatched.

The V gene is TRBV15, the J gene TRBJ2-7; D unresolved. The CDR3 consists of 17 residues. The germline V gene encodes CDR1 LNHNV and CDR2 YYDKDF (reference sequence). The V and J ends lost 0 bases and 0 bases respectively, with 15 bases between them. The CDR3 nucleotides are TGTGCCACCAGCAGAGACCTACCAGGAGCTACCTCCTACGAGCAGTACTTC. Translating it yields CATSRDLPGATSYEQYF.

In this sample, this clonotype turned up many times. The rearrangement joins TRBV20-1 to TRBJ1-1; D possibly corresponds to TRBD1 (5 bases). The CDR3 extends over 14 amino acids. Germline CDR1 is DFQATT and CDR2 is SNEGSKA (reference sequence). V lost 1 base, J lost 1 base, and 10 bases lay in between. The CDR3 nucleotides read TGCAGTGCTAGAGGGCTGACAGAGAACACTGAAGCTTTCTTT. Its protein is CSARGLTENTEAFF.

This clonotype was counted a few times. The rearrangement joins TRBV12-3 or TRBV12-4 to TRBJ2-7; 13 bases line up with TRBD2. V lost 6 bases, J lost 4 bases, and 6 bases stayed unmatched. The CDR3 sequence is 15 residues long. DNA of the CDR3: TGTGCCAGCAGACTAGCGGGGGGGGCACAGTACGAGCAGTACTTC. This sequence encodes CASRLAGGAQYEQYF.

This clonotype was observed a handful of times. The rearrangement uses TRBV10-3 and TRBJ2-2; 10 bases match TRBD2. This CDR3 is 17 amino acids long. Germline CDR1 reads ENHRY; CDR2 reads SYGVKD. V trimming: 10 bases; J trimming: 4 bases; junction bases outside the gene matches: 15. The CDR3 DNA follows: TGTGCCACCACCAGCGGGGCTAGCGGGAGTATCACCGGGGAGCTGTTTTTT. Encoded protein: CATTSGASGSITGELFF.

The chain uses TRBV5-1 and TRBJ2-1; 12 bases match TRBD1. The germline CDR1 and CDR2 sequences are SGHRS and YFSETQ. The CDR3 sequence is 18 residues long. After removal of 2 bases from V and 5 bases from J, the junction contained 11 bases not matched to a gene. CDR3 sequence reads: CASSLGTGGFSGNNEQFF. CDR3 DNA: TGCGCCAGCAGCTTAGGGACAGGGGGCTTTAGCGGAAACAATGAGCAGTTCTTC.

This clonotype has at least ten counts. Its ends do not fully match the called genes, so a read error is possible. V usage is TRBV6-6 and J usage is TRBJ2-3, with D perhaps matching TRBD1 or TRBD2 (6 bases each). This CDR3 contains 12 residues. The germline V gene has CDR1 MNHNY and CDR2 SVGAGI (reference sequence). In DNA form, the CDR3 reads TGTGCCAGCAGCATACAGGGAGGCACCCAACCTTTT. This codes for CASSIQGGTQPF.

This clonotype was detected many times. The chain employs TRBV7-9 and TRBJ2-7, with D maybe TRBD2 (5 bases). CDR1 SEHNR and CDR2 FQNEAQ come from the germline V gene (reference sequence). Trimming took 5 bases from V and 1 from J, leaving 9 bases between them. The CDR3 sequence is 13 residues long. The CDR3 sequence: CASSPTGSYEQYF. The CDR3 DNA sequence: TGTGCCAGCAGCCCCACGGGATCCTACGAGCAGTACTTC.

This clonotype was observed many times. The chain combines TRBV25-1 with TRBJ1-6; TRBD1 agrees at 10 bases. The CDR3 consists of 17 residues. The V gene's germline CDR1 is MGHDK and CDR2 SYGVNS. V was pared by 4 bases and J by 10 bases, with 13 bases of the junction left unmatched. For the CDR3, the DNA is TGTGCCAGCAGTGGAGTTGGGGACAGGGGACTCGACTCACCCCTCCACTTT. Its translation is CASSGVGDRGLDSPLHF.